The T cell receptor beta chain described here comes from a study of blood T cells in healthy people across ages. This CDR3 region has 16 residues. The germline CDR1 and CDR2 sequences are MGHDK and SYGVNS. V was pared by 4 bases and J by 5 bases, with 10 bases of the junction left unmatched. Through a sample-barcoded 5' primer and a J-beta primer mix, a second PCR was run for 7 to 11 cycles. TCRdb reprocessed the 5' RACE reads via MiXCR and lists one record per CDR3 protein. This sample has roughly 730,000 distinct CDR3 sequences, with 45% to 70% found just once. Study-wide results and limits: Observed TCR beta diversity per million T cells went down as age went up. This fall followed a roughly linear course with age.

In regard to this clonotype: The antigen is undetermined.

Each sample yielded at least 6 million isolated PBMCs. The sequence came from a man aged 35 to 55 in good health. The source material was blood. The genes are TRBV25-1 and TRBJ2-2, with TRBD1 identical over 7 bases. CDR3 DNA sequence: TGTGCCAGCAGTGCGCCGGGACAGCAAGTTACCGGGGAGCTGTTTTTT. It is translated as CASSAPGQQVTGELFF.